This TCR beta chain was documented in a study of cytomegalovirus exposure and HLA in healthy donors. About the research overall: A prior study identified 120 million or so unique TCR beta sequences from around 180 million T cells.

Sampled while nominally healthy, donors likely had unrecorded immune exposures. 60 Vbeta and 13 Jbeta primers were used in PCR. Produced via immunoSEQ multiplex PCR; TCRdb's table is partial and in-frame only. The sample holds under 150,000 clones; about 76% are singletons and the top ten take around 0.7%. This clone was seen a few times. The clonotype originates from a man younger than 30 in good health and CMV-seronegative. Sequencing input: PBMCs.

The CDR3 protein is CASSRDRGHGVTEAFF. In nucleotides, the CDR3 is TGTGCCAGCAGCCGCGACAGGGGCCACGGGGTGACTGAAGCTTTCTTT. This sequence joins TRBV2 and TRBJ1-1; 8 bases agree with TRBD1. This CDR3 contains 16 residues. The germline V gene has CDR1 SNHLY and CDR2 FYNNEI. Trimming removed 6 bases from V and 5 bases from J; junction bases left unmatched: 14.